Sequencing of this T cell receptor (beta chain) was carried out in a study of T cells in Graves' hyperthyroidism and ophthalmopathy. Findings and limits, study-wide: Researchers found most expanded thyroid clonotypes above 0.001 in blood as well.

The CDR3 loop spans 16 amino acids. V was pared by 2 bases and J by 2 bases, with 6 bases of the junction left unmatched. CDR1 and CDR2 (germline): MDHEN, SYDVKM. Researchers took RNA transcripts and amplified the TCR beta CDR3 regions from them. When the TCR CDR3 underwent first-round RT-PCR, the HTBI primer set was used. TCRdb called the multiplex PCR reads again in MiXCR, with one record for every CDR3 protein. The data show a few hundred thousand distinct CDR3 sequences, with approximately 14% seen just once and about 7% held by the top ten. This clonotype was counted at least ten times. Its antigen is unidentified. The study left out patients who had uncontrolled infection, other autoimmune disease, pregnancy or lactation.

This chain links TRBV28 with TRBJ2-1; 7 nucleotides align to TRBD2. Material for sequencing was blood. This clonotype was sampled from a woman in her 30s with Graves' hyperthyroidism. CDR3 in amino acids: CASSLRAGVPYNEQFF. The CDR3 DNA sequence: TGTGCCAGCAGTTTAAGGGCGGGAGTACCCTACAATGAGCAGTTCTTC.